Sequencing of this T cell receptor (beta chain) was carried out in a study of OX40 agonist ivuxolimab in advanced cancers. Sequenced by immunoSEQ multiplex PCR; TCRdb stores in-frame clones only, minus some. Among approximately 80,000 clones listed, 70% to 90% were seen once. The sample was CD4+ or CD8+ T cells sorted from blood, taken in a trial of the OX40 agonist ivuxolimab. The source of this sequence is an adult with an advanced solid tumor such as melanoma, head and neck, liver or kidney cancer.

CDR3 nucleotide sequence: TGTGCCAGCAGCCCCAGCGGGACCGGGGAGCTGTTTTTT. Amino acids: CASSPSGTGELFF. The rearrangement links TRBV7-2 to TRBJ2-2; tentatively, D is TRBD2 (6 bases). This CDR3 has 13 amino acids. The V and J ends lost 5 bases and 5 bases respectively, with 9 bases between them. Germline V lookup: CDR1 SGHTA, CDR2 FQGNSA.